This T cell receptor (beta chain) was obtained from a study of glioma-infiltrating T cells after dendritic cell vaccination. Study at large: Treatment, given 2003 to 2012, was autologous tumor lysate-pulsed dendritic cell vaccination.

The primer mix had 60 V beta and 13 J beta primers. Some clones are missing from TCRdb's copy, which holds only in-frame ones; the method was immunoSEQ multiplex PCR. The table records fewer than 85,000 clones, roughly 89% of them present only once. This clone showed up just once. Its antigen is not known. Broader study findings: No direct clonality-survival link was found; a diverse polyclonal response may matter.

V was clipped by 4 bases and J by 5 bases; unmatched bases: 12. The CDR3 sequence is 16 residues long. Per germline, CDR1 KGHSH and CDR2 LQKENI. The material was blood, obtained before dendritic cell vaccination. This clonotype was sampled from a human donor with glioblastoma. The gene calls are TRBV18 and TRBJ1-2, with TRBD1 identical over 8 bases. The CDR3 sequence: CASSLEVGTGSYGYTF. The CDR3 bases are TGTGCCAGCTCACTCGAGGTTGGGACAGGCTCTTATGGCTACACCTTC.